A selection of T cell receptor beta chains follows, all from one sample in a study of graft-versus-host responses after intestinal transplantation. The data were produced by immunoSEQ multiplex PCR, yet TCRdb's version contains in-frame clones alone and is incomplete. The table includes approximately 58,000 clones, approximately 89% detected once. The sequencing here drew on PBMCs, taken around 120 days after intestinal transplantation. These receptors were collected from a human patient who received an intestinal transplant, so some T cells may come from the graft donor. CDR3s include the opening cysteine and the closing phenylalanine or tryptophan. A D gene is named only where the DNA matches it firmly. Part of the rows lack a size; the others show once, few, many or a class for expanded clones.

V	D	J	size	CDR3	DNA
TRBV2	TRBD1	TRBJ1-3	-	CASLEEDRANTIYF	TGTGCCAGCTTGGAGGAAGACAGGGCAAACACCATATATTTT
TRBV11-3	TRBD1	TRBJ2-7	-	CASSQGGSYEQYF	TGTGCCAGCAGTCAAGGGGGCAGCTACGAGCAGTACTTC
TRBV7-6	TRBD1	TRBJ2-2	-	CASSRAGTGELFF	TGTGCCAGCAGCCGAGCCGGGACAGGGGAACTGTTTTTT
TRBV7-3	-	TRBJ2-3	-	CATPLAGGTDTQYF	TGTGCCACACCCCTGGCAGGGGGCACAGATACGCAGTATTTT
TRBV27	-	TRBJ1-1	once	CASGGGAEAFF	TGTGCCAGCGGGGGGGGAGCTGAAGCTTTCTTT
TRBV9	-	TRBJ1-1	-	CASSPRGNRNTEAFF	TGTGCCAGCAGCCCCCGGGGGAATCGGAACACTGAAGCTTTCTTT
TRBV4-2	TRBD2	TRBJ2-2	-	CASGQDWAGDYTGELFF	TGTGCCAGCGGCCAAGATTGGGCGGGGGACTACACCGGGGAGCTGTTTTTT
TRBV19	-	TRBJ2-7	-	CASMPMNGSRYEQYF	TGTGCCAGTATGCCTATGAACGGGAGTCGCTACGAGCAGTACTTC
TRBV2	-	TRBJ2-1	once	CASSEEVADEQFF	TGTGCCAGCAGTGAAGAGGTAGCGGATGAGCAGTTCTTC
TRBV23-1	-	TRBJ2-3	-	CASSQSRRLGTDTQYF	TGCGCCAGCAGTCAATCGAGGAGGTTAGGCACAGATACGCAGTATTTT
TRBV5-1	TRBD1	TRBJ2-2	-	CASSRDRGTGELFF	TGCGCCAGCAGCCGGGACAGGGGAACCGGGGAGCTGTTTTTT
TRBV29-1	-	TRBJ2-1	-	CSVVPRRDNEQFF	TGCAGCGTTGTCCCCCGTCGGGACAATGAGCAGTTCTTC
TRBV6-1	TRBD2	TRBJ2-7	-	CASSVLAGPYEQYF	TGTGCCAGCAGTGTTCTAGCGGGACCCTACGAGCAGTACTTC
TRBV7-8	-	TRBJ2-7	once	CASSLVTYEQYF	TGTGCCAGCAGCTTAGTTACCTACGAGCAGTACTTC
TRBV4-1	TRBD1	TRBJ2-1	-	CASSQASRDRANEQFF	TGCGCCAGCAGCCAGGCCTCCCGGGACAGGGCGAATGAGCAGTTCTTC
TRBV4-1	TRBD1	TRBJ1-2	-	CASSPSPGQGAYGYTF	TGCGCCAGCAGCCCGTCTCCGGGACAGGGGGCCTATGGCTACACCTTC
TRBV5-4	TRBD2	TRBJ2-1	-	CASSQGLLAGGPVYNEQFF	TGTGCCAGCAGCCAAGGCCTACTAGCGGGGGGGCCTGTATACAATGAGCAGTTCTTC
TRBV30	-	TRBJ1-1	-	CAWRGPLPEAFF	TGTGCCTGGAGGGGCCCCTTGCCTGAAGCTTTCTTT
TRBV5-1	-	TRBJ1-4	-	CASSSGVGEKLFF	TGCGCCAGCAGCTCCGGGGTCGGGGAAAAACTGTTTTTT
TRBV10-3	TRBD1	TRBJ2-3	-	CAISEQGAGADTQYF	TGTGCCATCAGTGAACAGGGGGCTGGGGCAGATACGCAGTATTTT
TRBV28	-	TRBJ2-5	-	CASRVEYQETQYF	TGTGCCAGCAGAGTAGAATACCAAGAGACCCAGTACTTC
TRBV2	TRBD1	TRBJ1-4	-	CASSELGTVGEKLFF	TGTGCCAGCAGTGAACTCGGGACAGTTGGTGAAAAACTGTTTTTT
TRBV18	-	TRBJ2-4	once	CASSPPGPRKNIQYF	TGTGCCAGCTCACCCCCAGGGCCCAGGAAAAACATTCAGTACTTC
TRBV27	-	TRBJ1-5	once	CASSFFGASNQPQHF	TGTGCCAGCAGTTTTTTCGGGGCTAGCAATCAGCCCCAGCATTTT
TRBV10-3	TRBD2	TRBJ2-1	once	CAISHPGLEGEQFF	TGTGCCATCAGTCATCCGGGACTAGAGGGTGAGCAGTTCTTC
TRBV29-1	-	TRBJ2-7	-	CSPECGQGVSGSNHEQYF	TGCAGCCCAGAATGCGGACAGGGTGTTAGCGGGAGTAACCACGAGCAGTACTTC
TRBV28	TRBD1	TRBJ2-7	-	CASRSTGGREQYF	TGTGCCAGCAGATCGACAGGGGGAAGGGAGCAGTACTTC
TRBV7-9	-	TRBJ1-1	-	CASSLALSANTEAFF	TGTGCCAGCAGCTTAGCCCTTTCCGCCAACACTGAAGCTTTCTTT
TRBV14	-	TRBJ1-6	-	CASSQGREYSPLHF	TGTGCCAGCAGCCAAGGCAGGGAGTATTCACCCCTCCACTTT
TRBV7-9	-	TRBJ1-4	-	CASSSRESNEKLFF	TGTGCCAGCAGCTCCAGGGAGAGTAATGAAAAACTGTTTTTT
TRBV25-1	-	TRBJ1-2	-	CASSDFTNYGYTF	TGTGCCAGCAGTGACTTCACTAACTATGGCTACACCTTC
TRBV7-2	TRBD2	TRBJ2-7	-	CASSSFHPGLEGEQYF	TGTGCCAGCAGCTCCTTTCACCCGGGACTAGAAGGCGAGCAGTACTTC
TRBV29-1	-	TRBJ2-1	-	CSVDFGTYNEQFF	TGCAGCGTTGATTTTGGGACCTACAATGAGCAGTTCTTC
TRBV7-2	TRBD2	TRBJ2-3	-	CASRLDLAGVKDTQYF	TGTGCCAGCAGATTGGATCTAGCGGGAGTGAAAGATACGCAGTATTTT
TRBV5-6	-	TRBJ1-1	-	CASSLGAGMDTEAFF	TGTGCCAGCAGCTTGGGGGCAGGGATGGACACTGAAGCTTTCTTT
TRBV6-1	TRBD2	TRBJ2-3	once	CASSGLAGGHTDTQYF	TGTGCCAGCAGTGGGCTAGCGGGGGGACACACAGATACGCAGTATTTT
TRBV19	-	TRBJ1-2	-	CASSNGPYGYTF	TGTGCCAGTAGTAATGGCCCCTATGGCTACACCTTC
TRBV5-6	-	TRBJ2-7	-	CASSHSYEQYF	TGTGCAAGCAGCCACTCCTACGAGCAGTACTTC
TRBV6-5	TRBD1	TRBJ1-2	-	CASRGGQSFGYTF	TGTGCCAGCAGGGGGGGACAGTCGTTCGGCTACACCTTC
TRBV12-5	TRBD1	TRBJ2-2	once	CATSTGKWTGELFF	TGTGCTACTTCGACAGGGAAATGGACCGGGGAGCTGTTTTTT
TRBV29-1	-	TRBJ2-5	once	CSVEAPMDETQYF	TGCAGCGTTGAAGCCCCTATGGACGAGACCCAGTACTTC
TRBV5-1	-	TRBJ1-6	-	CASALGREYNSPLHF	TGCGCCAGCGCCTTGGGAAGGGAGTATAATTCACCCCTCCACTTT
TRBV27	-	TRBJ2-7	-	CASSFTSGSQYF	TGTGCCAGCAGTTTTACTAGTGGTTCCCAGTACTTC
TRBV5-4	TRBD1	TRBJ2-7	-	CASSFTGGTYEQYF	TGTGCCAGCAGCTTTACAGGGGGCACCTACGAGCAGTACTTC
TRBV5-5	-	TRBJ2-3	-	CASRLTSPDTQYF	TGTGCCAGCAGATTGACTTCCCCAGATACGCAGTATTTT
TRBV14	TRBD1	TRBJ2-3	-	CASSRDRGTDTQYF	TGTGCCAGCAGCCGGGACAGGGGCACAGATACGCAGTATTTT
TRBV5-3	-	TRBJ1-3	few	CARSYCPSSTGSSGNTIYF	TGTGCCAGAAGCTACTGTCCGTCCTCCACAGGGAGCTCTGGAAACACCATATATTTT
TRBV7-9	-	TRBJ2-7	-	CASSPSPWSEQYF	TGTGCCAGCAGCCCCTCCCCCTGGTCCGAGCAGTACTTC
TRBV7-9	-	TRBJ2-7	-	CASSLVASYEQYF	TGTGCCAGCAGCTTAGTGGCTAGCTACGAGCAGTACTTC